This T cell receptor (beta chain) was captured by sequencing in a study of beta chain features in type 1 diabetes. Germline V gene lookup returns CDR1 GTSNPN and CDR2 SVGIG (reference sequence). Trimming stripped 3 bases from V and 7 bases from J, with 9 bases between. CDR3 length: 11 residues. This clone was seen a few times. Its target is not known. The isolated RNA, all of it, was reverse transcribed, so expressed TCRB transcripts were what got sequenced. Measured with immunoSEQ multiplex PCR; TCRdb has only the in-frame clones, and not every one. The table records approximately 170,000 clones, approximately 7.8% of them present only once. Findings of the study overall: There was no resolution here of whether HLA type influences TCRB rearrangement. Shortening that was moderate but significant affected the TCRB CDR3s of Type 1 diabetes patients in all four CD4+ subsets.

Sampling consisted of one heparinised blood draw per donor, averaging around 120 mL. Markers CD45RO/CCR7/CD25/CD127/CD95/CD27 served to sort CD4+ naive, central memory, regulatory and stem cell-like memory cells. Each of the sorted populations had a purity greater than 95%. The specimen sequenced was central memory CD4+ T cells from blood. The TCR was taken from a woman aged 35 to 49 with type 1 diabetes. The rearrangement joins TRBV30 to TRBJ2-5, with D maybe TRBD2 (6 bases). The CDR3 DNA sequence: TGTGCCTGGAGCACCGGGGGGACCCAGTACTTC. Protein: CAWSTGGTQYF.